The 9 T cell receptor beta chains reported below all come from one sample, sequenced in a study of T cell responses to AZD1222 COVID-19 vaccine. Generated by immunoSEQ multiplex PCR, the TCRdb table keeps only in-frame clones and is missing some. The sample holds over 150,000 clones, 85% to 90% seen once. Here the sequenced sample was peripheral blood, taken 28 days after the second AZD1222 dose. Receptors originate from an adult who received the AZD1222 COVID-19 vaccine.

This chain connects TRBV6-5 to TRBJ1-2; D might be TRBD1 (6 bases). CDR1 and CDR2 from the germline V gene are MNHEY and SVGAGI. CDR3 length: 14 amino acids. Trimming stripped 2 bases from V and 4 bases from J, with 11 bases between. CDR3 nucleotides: TGTGCCAGCAGTTACGCACAGGGAGGCTATGGCTACACCTTC. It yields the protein CASSYAQGGYGYTF.

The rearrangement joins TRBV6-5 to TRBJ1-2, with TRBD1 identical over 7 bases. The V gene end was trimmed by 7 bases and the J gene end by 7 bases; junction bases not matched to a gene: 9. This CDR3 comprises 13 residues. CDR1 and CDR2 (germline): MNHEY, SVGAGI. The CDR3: CASTGTVGGGYTF. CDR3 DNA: TGTGCCAGCACCGGGACAGTGGGAGGTGGCTACACCTTC.

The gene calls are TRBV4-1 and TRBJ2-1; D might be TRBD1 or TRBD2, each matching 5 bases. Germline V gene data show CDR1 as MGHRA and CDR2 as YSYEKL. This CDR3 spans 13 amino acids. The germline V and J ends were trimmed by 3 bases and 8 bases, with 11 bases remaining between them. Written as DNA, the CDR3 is TGCGCCAGCAGCCACCCCGTGGGACATGAGCAGTTCTTC. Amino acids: CASSHPVGHEQFF.

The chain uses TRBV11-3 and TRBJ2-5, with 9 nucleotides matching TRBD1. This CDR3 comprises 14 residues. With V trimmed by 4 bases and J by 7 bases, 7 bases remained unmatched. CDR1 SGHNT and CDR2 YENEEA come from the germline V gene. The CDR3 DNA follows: TGTGCCAGCAGCTCCGGGACAGGGATAGTGACCCAGTACTTC. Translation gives CASSSGTGIVTQYF.

The CDR3 loop is CAWSGGGAGELFF. DNA for the CDR3: TGTGCCTGGAGTGGGGGAGGGGCCGGGGAGCTGTTTTTT. V and J are TRBV30 and TRBJ2-2; 7 bases agree with TRBD2. CDR3 size: 13 residues. V dropped 1 base and J dropped 6; count of bases not matched to a gene: 2. Germline V gene data show CDR1 as GTSNPN and CDR2 as SVGIG (reference sequence). The full variable domain, completed using reference TRBV30 and TRBJ2-2, is SQTIHQWPATLVQPVGSPLSLECTVEGTSNPNLYWYRQAAGRGLQLLFYSVGIGQISSEVPQNLSASRPQDRQFILSSKKLLLSDSGFYLCAWSGGGAGELFFGEGSRLTVL.

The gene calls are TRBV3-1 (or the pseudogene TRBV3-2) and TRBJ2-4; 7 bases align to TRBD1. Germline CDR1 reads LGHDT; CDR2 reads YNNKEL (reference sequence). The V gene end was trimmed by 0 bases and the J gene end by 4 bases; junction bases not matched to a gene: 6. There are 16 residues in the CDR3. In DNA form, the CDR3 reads TGTGCCAGCAGCCAAGATCCGGGACAGCCGAAAAACATTCAGTACTTC. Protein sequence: CASSQDPGQPKNIQYF.

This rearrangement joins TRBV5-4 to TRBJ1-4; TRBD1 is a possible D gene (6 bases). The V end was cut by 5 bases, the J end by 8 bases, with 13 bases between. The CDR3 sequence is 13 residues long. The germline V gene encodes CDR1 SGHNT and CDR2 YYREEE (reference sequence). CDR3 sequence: CASRGGPGEKLFF. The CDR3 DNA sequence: TGTGCCAGCAGAGGGGGGCCTGGGGAAAAACTGTTTTTT.

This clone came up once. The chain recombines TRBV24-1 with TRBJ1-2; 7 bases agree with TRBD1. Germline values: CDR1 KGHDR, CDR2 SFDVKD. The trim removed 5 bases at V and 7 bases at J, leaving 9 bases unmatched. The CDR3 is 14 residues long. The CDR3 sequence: CATSGQTGMTGYTF. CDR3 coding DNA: TGTGCCACCAGTGGCCAGACAGGGATGACTGGCTACACCTTC.

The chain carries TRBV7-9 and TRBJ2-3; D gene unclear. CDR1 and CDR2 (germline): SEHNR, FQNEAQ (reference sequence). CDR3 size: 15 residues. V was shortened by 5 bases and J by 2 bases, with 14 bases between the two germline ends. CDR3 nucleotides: TGTGCCAGCAGCGCCCTCGGGTCCCCCACAGATACGCAGTATTTT. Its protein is CASSALGSPTDTQYF.